Given below is one TCR beta chain in context. What it binds is unknown. This entry is derived from a study of post-analysis software for immune sequencing data. Study conclusions and caveats: In patients, TRBV5-6, TRBV5-1 and TRBV20-1 belonged to 4 or 5 TRBV segments found more frequently than in controls.

V lost 1 base, J lost 7 bases, and 20 bases lay in between. The CDR3 loop spans 15 amino acids. The V gene's germline CDR1 is DFQATT and CDR2 SNEGSKA (reference sequence). Researchers reported that TCR beta cDNA libraries carried unique molecular identifiers. Each CDR3 protein is one row after TCRdb ran MiXCR on the PCR reads. In the table there are 750,000 to 950,000 distinct CDR3 sequences, approximately 53% of which are singletons. The sample consisted of blood. The receptor was isolated from a girl under 18 with multiple sclerosis. The V and J genes are TRBV20-1 and TRBJ2-7; tentatively, D is TRBD2 (7 bases). For the CDR3, the DNA is TGCAGTGCTAGAGGTCTTGTCGGGGGGCCGGCTGAGCAGTACTTC. Its protein product is CSARGLVGGPAEQYF.